This T cell receptor beta chain came from a study of cytomegalovirus exposure and HLA in healthy donors. The PCR made use of 60 Vbeta and 13 Jbeta primers. Sequenced by immunoSEQ multiplex PCR; TCRdb stores in-frame clones only, minus some. The sample shows approximately 100,000 clones, roughly 70% of them seen only once. Donors were nominally healthy when sampled, though unrecorded immune exposures were likely. This clone was recorded once. Its cognate antigen is unknown. Study results and limitations: In a later analysis, most CMV-associated TCR beta chains appeared HLA-restricted. Association with HLA alleles at 0.05 false discovery rate was found for 15,000 to 20,000 TCR beta sequences in a later analysis. A later analysis appeared to link common viral pathogens to several of the most significant clusters.

The sequencing input was PBMCs. The clonotype was recovered from a man between 50 and 59 years old in good health and CMV-seronegative.

The CDR3 DNA reads as TGTGCCTGGAGGAAGTTAGCGGGAGCCCCCGGGGAGCTGTTTTTT. It yields the protein CAWRKLAGAPGELFF. V gene TRBV30 combines with J gene TRBJ2-2, with TRBD2 identical over 9 bases. Per the germline V gene, CDR1 is GTSNPN and CDR2 is SVGIG (reference sequence). The CDR3 extends over 15 amino acids. V was pared by 3 bases and J by 6 bases, with 8 bases of the junction left unmatched.